This T cell receptor beta chain derives from a study of blood T cell repertoires in COVID-19. Background on the study: The study drew acute and convalescent COVID-19 samples from the United States, Italy and Spain. Nucleic acid was either cDNA or gDNA, and it came from T cells, B-cell-depleted T cells, or PBMCs.

Profiling relied on immunoSEQ multiplex PCR, and the TCRdb table lists in-frame clones only, not all of them. Of about 42,000 clones listed, about 85% were seen once; the top ten hold around 14%. The V gene end was trimmed by 0 bases and the J gene end by 6 bases; junction bases not matched to a gene: 6. Germline-derived CDR1 and CDR2 are SGHKS and YYEKEE (reference sequence). CDR3 length: 14 amino acids. This chain joins TRBV5-5 and TRBJ2-7; 7 bases fit TRBD2. Material: peripheral blood. The clonotype comes from a woman in her sixties or seventies in a cohort sampled during active COVID-19. CDR3 nucleotides: TGTGCCAGCAGCTTGGGTCCCGGCGGGAGCGAGCAGTACTTC. It codes for CASSLGPGGSEQYF.